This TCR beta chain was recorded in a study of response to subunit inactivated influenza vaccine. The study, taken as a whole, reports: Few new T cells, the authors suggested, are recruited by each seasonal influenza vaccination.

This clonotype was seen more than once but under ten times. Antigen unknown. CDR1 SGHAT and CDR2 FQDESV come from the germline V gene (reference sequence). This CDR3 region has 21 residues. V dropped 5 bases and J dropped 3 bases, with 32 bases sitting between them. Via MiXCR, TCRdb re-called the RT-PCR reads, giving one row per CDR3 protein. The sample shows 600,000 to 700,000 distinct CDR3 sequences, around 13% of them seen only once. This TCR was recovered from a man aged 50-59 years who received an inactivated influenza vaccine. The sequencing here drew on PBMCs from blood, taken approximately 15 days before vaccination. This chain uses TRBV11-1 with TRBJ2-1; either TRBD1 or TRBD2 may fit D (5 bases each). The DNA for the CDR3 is TGTGCCAGCAGCACTACGACAATGGGGCGAAAAGATAGGGAGTTCTACAATGAGCAGTTCTTC. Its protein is CASSTTTMGRKDREFYNEQFF.